These 7 T cell receptor beta chains were all obtained from the same sample, sequenced in a study of blood T cell repertoires in COVID-19. Libraries were prepared by immunoSEQ multiplex PCR; TCRdb keeps only in-frame clonotypes and omits some of them. Of 80,000 to 95,000 clones detected, about 79% appear once; the ten largest clones hold about 4.2%. Source material: peripheral blood. All receptors derive from a woman aged 45-65 years with acute or convalescent COVID-19.

The chain employs TRBV6-5 and TRBJ2-7; 9 positions agree with TRBD1. Germline V gene data show CDR1 as MNHEY and CDR2 as SVGAGI. The trim removed 5 bases at V and 11 bases at J, leaving 13 bases unmatched. The CDR3 consists of 14 residues. The CDR3 here is CASSSRTGERAEYF. The DNA of the CDR3 is TGTGCCAGCAGTAGCAGGACAGGGGAGAGAGCGGAGTACTTC.

This clone is a singleton in its sample. The rearrangement joins TRBV5-6 to TRBJ1-2; tentatively, D is TRBD1 (6 bases). Trimming shortened V by 2 bases and J by 3 bases, and 14 bases separated the two germline ends. The length of the CDR3 is 15 residues. The germline V gene has CDR1 SGHDT and CDR2 YYEEEE. The CDR3 is CASSFGGGIDYGYTF. The CDR3 DNA reads as TGTGCCAGCAGCTTCGGCGGGGGCATAGACTATGGCTACACCTTC.

This clone was observed a handful of times. The chain combines TRBV6-6 with TRBJ1-3; 8 nucleotides agree with TRBD1. The CDR3 consists of 15 residues. V trimming: 4 bases; J trimming: 0 bases; junction bases outside the gene matches: 2. The germline CDR1 and CDR2 sequences are MNHNY and SVGAGI (reference sequence). This chain's CDR3 is CASSSDRVSGNTIYF. Here the CDR3 DNA reads TGTGCCAGCAGTTCGGACAGGGTCTCTGGAAACACCATATATTTT.

This chain uses TRBV19 with TRBJ1-1; perhaps TRBD1 as D (5 bases). Between the trimmed V and J ends, which lost 5 bases and 1 base, there was a span of 20 bases. Germline CDR1 reads LNHDA; CDR2 reads SQIVND (reference sequence). CDR3 length: 17 residues. The CDR3 nucleotides read TGTGCCAGTAGTGTAAAAAGTCCAGGGCTAGGGAACACTGAAGCTTTCTTT. This sequence encodes CASSVKSPGLGNTEAFF.

This clone turned up a few times. The V call is TRBV30, the J call TRBJ1-2; D is undetermined. Germline assignment: CDR1 GTSNPN and CDR2 SVGIG (reference sequence). The ends were cut back, 3 bases at V and 8 bases at J, with 19 bases in the middle. The CDR3 consists of 14 residues. This chain's CDR3 is CAWSATQLGEGYTF. The CDR3 nucleotides read TGTGCCTGGAGCGCCACCCAACTCGGAGAGGGCTACACCTTC. The entire variable domain, with the rest obtained from reference TRBV30 and TRBJ1-2, is as follows: SQTIHQWPATLVQPVGSPLSLECTVEGTSNPNLYWYRQAAGRGLQLLFYSVGIGQISSEVPQNLSASRPQDRQFILSSKKLLLSDSGFYLCAWSATQLGEGYTFGSGTRLTVV.

This clone was seen only once. The CDR3 sequence is CATSRGTGNEKLFF. The CDR3 DNA follows: TGTGCCACCAGCAGAGGGACAGGAAATGAAAAACTGTTTTTT. The V call is TRBV15, the J call TRBJ1-4, with 7 positions matching TRBD1. V lost 1 base, J lost 5 bases, and 1 base stayed unmatched. The CDR3 is made up of 14 amino acids. The germline gives CDR1 LNHNV, CDR2 YYDKDF (reference sequence). Using reference TRBV15 and TRBJ1-4 for the parts outside the CDR3, the full variable domain is DAMVIQNPRYQVTQFGKPVTLSCSQTLNHNVMYWYQQKSSQAPKLLFHYYDKDFNNEADTPDNFQSRRPNTSFCFLDIRSPGLGDTAMYLCATSRGTGNEKLFFGSGTQLSVL.

This clone was seen only once. The CDR3 DNA reads TGTGCCAGCAGAGGACAGATTGGGGCCAACGTCCTGACTTTC. Protein sequence: CASRGQIGANVLTF. The rearrangement uses TRBV6-6 and TRBJ2-6; D is perhaps TRBD1 (6 bases). Trimming pared 6 bases from V and 3 bases from J, leaving 9 bases between. The CDR3 is 14 residues long. Germline CDR1 MNHNY, CDR2 SVGAGI (reference sequence).